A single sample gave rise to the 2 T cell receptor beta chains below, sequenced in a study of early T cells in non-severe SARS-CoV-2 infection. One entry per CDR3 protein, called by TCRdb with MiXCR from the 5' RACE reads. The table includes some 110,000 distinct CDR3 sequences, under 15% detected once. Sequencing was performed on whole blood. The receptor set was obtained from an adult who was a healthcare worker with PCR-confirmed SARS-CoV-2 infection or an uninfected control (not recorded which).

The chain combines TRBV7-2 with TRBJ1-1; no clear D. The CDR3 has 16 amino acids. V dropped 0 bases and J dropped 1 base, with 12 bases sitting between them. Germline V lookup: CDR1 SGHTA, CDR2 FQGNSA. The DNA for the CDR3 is TGTGCCAGCAGCTTAGCGTCTGATCTGAGGAACACTGAAGCTTTCTTT. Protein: CASSLASDLRNTEAFF.

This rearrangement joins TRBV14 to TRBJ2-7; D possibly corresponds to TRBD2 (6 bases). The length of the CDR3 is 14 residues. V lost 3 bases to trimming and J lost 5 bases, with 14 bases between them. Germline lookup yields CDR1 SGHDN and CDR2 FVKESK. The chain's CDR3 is CASSQGQRVHEQYF. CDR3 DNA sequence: TGTGCCAGCAGCCAGGGCCAGCGGGTCCACGAGCAGTACTTC.